This T cell receptor beta chain was recovered during a study of long-term antiretroviral therapy in people with HIV. Findings of the study overall: HIV repertoire CDR3 lengths ranged less widely than those of controls. Relative to transplant donor controls, diversity remained lower despite increasing after ART.

Concerning this clone itself: The antigen is not known.

At minimum, one pre-ART and two post-ART PBMC samples were obtained from each donor. Treatment locations for all participants with HIV were in the United States. The CDR3 totals 15 residues. Germline trimming cut 5 bases from V and 8 bases from J; bases unmatched to any gene: 8. Germline V gene lookup returns CDR1 MNHEY and CDR2 SMNVEV (reference sequence). It was version v3.0 of the immunoSEQ assay that was run at survey level. The table came from immunoSEQ multiplex PCR; TCRdb's copy has only in-frame clones and leaves some out. The sample has 30,000 to 40,000 clones, about four fifths seen once; the top ten hold roughly 7.9%.

The chain recombines TRBV27 with TRBJ1-4, with TRBD1 identical over 10 bases. This sequence was found in a man younger than 35 with HIV. Sequenced here: unsorted PBMCs, sampled 0.4 years before starting antiretroviral therapy. CDR3 region: CASSIGTGAGEKLFF. CDR3 nucleotide sequence: TGTGCCAGCAGTATCGGGACAGGGGCGGGGGAAAAACTGTTTTTT.